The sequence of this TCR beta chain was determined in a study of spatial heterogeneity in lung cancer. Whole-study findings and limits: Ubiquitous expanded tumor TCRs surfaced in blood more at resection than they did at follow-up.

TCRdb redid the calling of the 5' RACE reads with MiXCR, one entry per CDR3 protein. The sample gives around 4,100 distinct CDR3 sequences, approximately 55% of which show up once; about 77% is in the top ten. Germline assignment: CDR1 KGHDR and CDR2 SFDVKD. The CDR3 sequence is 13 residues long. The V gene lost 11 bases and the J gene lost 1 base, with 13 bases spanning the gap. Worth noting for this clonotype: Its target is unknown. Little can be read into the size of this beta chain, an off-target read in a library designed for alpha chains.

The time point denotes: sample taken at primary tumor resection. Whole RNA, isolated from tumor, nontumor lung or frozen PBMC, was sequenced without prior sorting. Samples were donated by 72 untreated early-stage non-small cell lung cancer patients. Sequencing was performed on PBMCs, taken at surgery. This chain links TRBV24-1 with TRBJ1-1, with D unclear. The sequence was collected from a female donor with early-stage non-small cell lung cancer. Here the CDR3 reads CAIARDSNTEAFF. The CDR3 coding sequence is TGTGCCATCGCGAGGGATTCGAACACTGAAGCTTTCTTT.